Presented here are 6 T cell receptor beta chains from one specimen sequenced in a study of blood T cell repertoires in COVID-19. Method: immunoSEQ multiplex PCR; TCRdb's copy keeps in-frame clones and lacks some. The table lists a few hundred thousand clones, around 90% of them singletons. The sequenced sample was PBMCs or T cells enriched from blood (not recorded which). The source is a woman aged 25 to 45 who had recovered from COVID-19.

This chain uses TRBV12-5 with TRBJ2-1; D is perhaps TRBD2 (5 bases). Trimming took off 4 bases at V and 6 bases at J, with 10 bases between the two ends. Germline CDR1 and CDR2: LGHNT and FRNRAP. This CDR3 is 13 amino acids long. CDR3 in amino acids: CASGSGWGNEQFF. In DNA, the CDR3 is TGTGCTAGTGGTTCGGGATGGGGCAATGAGCAGTTCTTC.

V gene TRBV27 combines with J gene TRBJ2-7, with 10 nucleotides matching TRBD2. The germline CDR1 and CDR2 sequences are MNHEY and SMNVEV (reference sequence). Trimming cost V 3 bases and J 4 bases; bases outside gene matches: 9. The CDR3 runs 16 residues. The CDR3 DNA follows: TGTGCCAGCAGTTTTAAGGGGGGACTAGCGTGGTACGAGCAGTACTTC. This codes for CASSFKGGLAWYEQYF.

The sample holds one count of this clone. CDR3 sequence reads: CASVAALGSYEQYF. The DNA of the CDR3 is TGTGCCAGCGTTGCGGCGCTAGGAAGTTACGAGCAGTACTTC. This rearrangement joins TRBV6-5 to TRBJ2-7; D is uncertain. The CDR3 covers 14 residues. Germline V CDR1 and CDR2: MNHEY, SVGAGI. V lost 8 bases and J lost 4, with 18 bases in between.

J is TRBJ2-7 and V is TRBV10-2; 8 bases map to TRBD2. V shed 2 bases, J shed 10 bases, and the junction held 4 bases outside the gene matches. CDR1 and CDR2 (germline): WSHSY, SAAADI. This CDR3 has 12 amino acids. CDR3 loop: CASSEAGGPQYF. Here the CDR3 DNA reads TGCGCCAGCAGTGAGGCGGGAGGCCCTCAGTACTTC.

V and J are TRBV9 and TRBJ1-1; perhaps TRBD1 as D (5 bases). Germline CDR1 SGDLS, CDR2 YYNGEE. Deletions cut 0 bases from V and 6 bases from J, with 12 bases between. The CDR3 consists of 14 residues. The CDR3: CASSVVDSSAEAFF. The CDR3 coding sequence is TGTGCCAGCAGCGTAGTCGACAGTTCGGCTGAAGCTTTCTTT.

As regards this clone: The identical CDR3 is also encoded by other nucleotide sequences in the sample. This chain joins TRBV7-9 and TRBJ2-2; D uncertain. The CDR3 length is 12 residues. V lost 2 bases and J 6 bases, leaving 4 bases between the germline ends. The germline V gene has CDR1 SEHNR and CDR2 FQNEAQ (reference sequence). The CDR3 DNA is TGTGCCAGCAGCTTATCGGCCGGGGAGCTGTTTTTT. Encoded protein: CASSLSAGELFF.